This T cell receptor beta chain appears in the sequencing data of a study of identical twins. Findings and limits, study-wide: Rather than following the same donors, the conclusions depended on cross-sectional statistical analysis. In beta out-of-frame sequences, the excess sharing between twins was weaker.

With template switching, a universal primer site was added, and the cDNA carried unique molecular identifiers. One entry per CDR3 protein results from TCRdb running MiXCR on the 5' RACE reads. This sample has about 810,000 distinct CDR3 sequences; 9% to 15% occur once, and the top ten carry 1.5% to 2%. The CDR3 sequence is 14 residues long. Germline CDR1 KGHSH, CDR2 LQKENI. The V gene lost 5 bases and the J gene lost 2 bases, with 12 bases spanning the gap. To note about this clonotype: Its antigen is unknown.

These sequences were also reported in another study, on yellow fever vaccine responses in identical twins. As that report states: A vaccine T cell response that seemed partly convergent and partly personalized was reported in twins.

The chain carries TRBV18 and TRBJ2-5; either TRBD1 or TRBD2 may supply D (5 bases each). This sequence was found in a woman aged 18-30 years in good health. Sequenced sample: PBMCs. CDR3 sequence (DNA): TGTGCCAGCTCATCGGGACGCCAGCAAGAGACCCAGTACTTC. Its translation: CASSSGRQQETQYF.